This T cell receptor (beta chain) was sequenced in a study of T cell repertoires in cytomegalovirus infection. Study-level background: Peptides in the study included HLA-C-restricted and HLA-B-restricted CMV epitopes.

MiXCR, run by TCRdb on the reads, gives a single entry per CDR3 protein. This table holds about 310,000 distinct CDR3 sequences, around a quarter found once. Concerning this clonotype itself: Antigen unknown.

The CDR3 sequence is 11 residues long. Trimming removed 3 bases at V and 9 bases at J, with 9 bases between. Germline lookup yields CDR1 DFQATT and CDR2 SNEGSKA (reference sequence). The chain combines TRBV20-1 with TRBJ2-1; TRBD1 or TRBD2 may be the D gene (5 bases each). Sequenced here: cultured PBMCs, sampled from culture after CMV antigen stimulation. This clonotype was sampled from a human donor in good health (CMV status not recorded). Some clones in this sample may be carry-over from other donors' samples. DNA of the CDR3: TGCAGTGCTAGGTGGGGGATTGAGCAGTTCTTC. Translating gives CSARWGIEQFF.